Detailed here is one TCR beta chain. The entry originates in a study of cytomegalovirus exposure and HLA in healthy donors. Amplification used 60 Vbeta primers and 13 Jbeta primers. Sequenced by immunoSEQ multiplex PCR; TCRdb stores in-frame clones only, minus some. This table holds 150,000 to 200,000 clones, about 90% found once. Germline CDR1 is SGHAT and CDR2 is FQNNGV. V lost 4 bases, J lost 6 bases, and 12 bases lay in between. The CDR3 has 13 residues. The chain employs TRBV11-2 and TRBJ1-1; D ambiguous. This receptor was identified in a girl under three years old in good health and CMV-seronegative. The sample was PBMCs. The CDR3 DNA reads TGTGCCAGCAGCTCTAGTTTCCCCGCTGAAGCTTTCTTT. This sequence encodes CASSSSFPAEAFF.